This passage covers 7 T cell receptor beta chains from one sample sequenced in a study of T cell responses to AZD1222 COVID-19 vaccine. Assay: immunoSEQ multiplex PCR; the TCRdb copy retains only in-frame clones and omits some. The table has about 150,000 clones, under 95% seen once. The sample was peripheral blood, taken on day 0 of AZD1222 vaccination. The receptors stem from an adult in good health.

This sequence joins TRBV6-2 or TRBV6-3 and TRBJ1-1; unclear D gene. The germline V and J ends were trimmed by 7 bases and 1 base, with 10 bases remaining between them. The CDR3 consists of 13 residues. Germline V CDR1 and CDR2: MNHEY, SVGEGT. The CDR3 coding sequence is TGTGCCAGCATCCCCGACTGGAACACTGAAGCTTTCTTT. Its protein product is CASIPDWNTEAFF.

V and J are TRBV7-9 and TRBJ1-4, with D unclear. The CDR3 is 14 amino acids. The ends were cut back, 5 bases at V and 2 bases at J, with 9 bases in the middle. From germline, CDR1 is SEHNR and CDR2 FQNEAQ (reference sequence). The CDR3 is CASSPGWTNEKLFF. Here the CDR3 DNA reads TGTGCCAGCAGCCCCGGATGGACTAATGAAAAACTGTTTTTT. Supplemented by reference TRBV7-9 and TRBJ1-4, the full variable domain reads DTGVSQNPRHKITKRGQNVTFRCDPISEHNRLYWYRQTLGQGPEFLTYFQNEAQLEKSRLLSDRFSAERPKGSFSTLEIQRTEQGDSAMYLCASSPGWTNEKLFFGSGTQLSVL.

This sequence joins TRBV19 and TRBJ2-3; D is uncertain. Between the trimmed V and J ends, which lost 5 bases and 3 bases, there was a span of 9 bases. Germline CDR1 and CDR2: LNHDA and SQIVND (reference sequence). The CDR3 spans 13 residues. In DNA form, the CDR3 reads TGTGCCAGTAGTCGGTTTGGGACAGATACGCAGTATTTT. It translates to CASSRFGTDTQYF.

As DNA, the CDR3 is TGTGCCAGCAGCCCCAAGGGCGGGAGCGGGACCGGGGAGCTGTTTTTT. This codes for CASSPKGGSGTGELFF. V usage is TRBV7-3 and J usage is TRBJ2-2; 7 nucleotides agree with TRBD2. V trimming: 5 bases; J trimming: 5 bases; junction bases outside the gene matches: 11. This CDR3 contains 16 residues. CDR1 and CDR2 from the germline V gene are SGHTA and FQGTGA.

This clone was seen a single time. The chain joins TRBV7-3 to TRBJ2-3; D is ambiguous. In germline, CDR1 is SGHTA, CDR2 FQGTGA. The CDR3 totals 15 residues. Between the trimmed V and J ends, which lost 4 bases and 0 bases, there was a span of 11 bases. The CDR3 coding sequence is TGTGCCAGCAGCTCGACTCACACGAGCACAGATACGCAGTATTTT. It translates to CASSSTHTSTDTQYF.

The V call is TRBV6-2 or TRBV6-3, the J call TRBJ2-1; 7 nucleotides align to TRBD1. The CDR3 runs to 17 residues. Trimming at V came to 6 bases and at J to 8 bases, leaving 19 bases not matched to a gene. Germline V lookup: CDR1 MNHEY, CDR2 SVGEGT. CDR3 nucleotide sequence: TGTGCCAGCAGACCTGGGCACAGGGGATCCCTCGGCGATGAGCAGTTCTTC. This encodes CASRPGHRGSLGDEQFF.

The V and J genes are TRBV28 and TRBJ2-1, with a weak D call TRBD1 (5 bases). V shed 3 bases and J shed 8 bases, with 8 bases lying between them. CDR3 length: 12 amino acids. Germline CDR1 and CDR2: MDHEN and SYDVKM. CDR3 amino acids: CASSFRDYEQFF. The CDR3 nucleotides read TGTGCCAGCAGTTTCAGGGATTATGAGCAGTTCTTC.